Below, one TCR beta chain is given with its context. At one boundary the junction diverges from the germline segment, which might be a read error. The data belong to a study of blood T cell repertoires in COVID-19. The wider study: Some COVID-19 samples were acute and others convalescent; all came from the United States, Italy and Spain. The analysed material was cDNA or gDNA that came from T cells, B-cell-depleted T cells, or PBMCs.

Germline CDR1 and CDR2: LNHNV and YYDKDF (reference sequence). The CDR3 is 15 amino acids. In the source study's methods: Estimated nucleated cell counts came from reference gene primer amplification. The method was immunoSEQ multiplex PCR; TCRdb's version includes in-frame clones alone and lacks a portion of them. V, J and clone size were drawn from that table, and D and trimming were deduced from the DNA. The sample includes some 180,000 clones, roughly 90% seen only once; the top ten take around 5%. It was during active infection that Seattle patients were enrolled and then longitudinally followed.

The chain joins TRBV15 to TRBJ1-4, with D tentatively TRBD1 (6 bases). Sequenced: peripheral blood. The sequence derives from a man between 18 and 35 years old with COVID-19, enrolled during active disease. DNA of the CDR3: TGTGCCACCAGCAGGACCGGGGGGCAGGGCGAAAAACTGCTTTTT. Translating it yields CATSRTGGQGEKLLF.